The next 19 T cell receptor beta chains were all read from a single sample in a study of CD8+ T cells in alopecia areata. Following RNA extraction, reverse transcription yielded cDNA that acted as the sequencing template. Measured with immunoSEQ multiplex PCR; TCRdb has only the in-frame clones, and not every one. Of more than 140,000 clones listed, 85% to 90% are singletons. Treatment in this sample: oral pan-JAK inhibitor, 5-10 mg twice daily. Sample: CD8+ T cells sorted from blood, taken at week 4, from a patient treated with tofacitinib. These receptor sequences come from a human donor with alopecia areata.

The rearrangement links TRBV6-5 to TRBJ2-5; 10 positions agree with TRBD2. This CDR3 has 14 amino acids. The junction had 0 bases not matched to a gene; V was cut back by 0 bases and J by 5 bases. Germline V lookup: CDR1 MNHEY, CDR2 SVGAGI. The CDR3 DNA sequence: TGTGCCAGCAGTTACTCAGCGGGAGGGGAGACCCAGTACTTC. Residues: CASSYSAGGETQYF.

This clone was seen a single time. The chain recombines TRBV4-1 with TRBJ1-5; no firm D call. CDR1 and CDR2 (germline): MGHRA, YSYEKL. With 2 bases removed from V and 2 bases from J, the gap between germline ends came to 16 bases. The CDR3 is 17 residues long. The CDR3 bases are TGCGCCAGCAGCCAATTTCCAGGACCCCCGGGCAATCAGCCCCAGCATTTT. Protein: CASSQFPGPPGNQPQHF.

V and J are TRBV14 and TRBJ1-6; a weak D match, TRBD1 (5 bases). V lost 0 bases and J lost 10, with 7 bases in between. Looked up from germline, CDR1 is SGHDN and CDR2 is FVKESK. CDR3 length equals 13 residues. CDR3 nucleotides: TGTGCCAGCAGCCAAGAGGGGCTATCACCCCTCCACTTT. Translated, it gives CASSQEGLSPLHF. Based on the CDR3 plus reference TRBV14 and TRBJ1-6, the full variable domain is EAGVTQFPSHSVIEKGQTVTLRCDPISGHDNLYWYRRVMGKEIKFLLHFVKESKQDESGMPNNRFLAERTGGTYSTLKVQPAELEDSGVYFCASSQEGLSPLHFGNGTRLTVT.

In this sample, this clone turned up a few times. V and J are TRBV19 and TRBJ2-7; 10 bases match TRBD1. Germline-derived CDR1 and CDR2 are LNHDA and SQIVND (reference sequence). V shed 5 bases and J 4 bases; nucleotides not matched to a gene: 8. CDR3 length: 15 amino acids. CDR3: CASSPRTGGEYEQYF. Written as DNA, the CDR3 is TGTGCCAGTAGTCCGCGGACAGGGGGGGAGTACGAGCAGTACTTC.

The genes are TRBV2 and TRBJ2-7, with TRBD1 as a possible D gene (7 bases). V gave up 0 bases and J gave up 3 bases, with 15 bases separating them. CDR3 length equals 16 residues. Germline CDR1 SNHLY, CDR2 FYNNEI. The CDR3 coding sequence is TGTGCCAGCAGTGAAGCGGGGCCAGGGGGAGGCTACGAGCAGTACTTC. Translation gives CASSEAGPGGGYEQYF.

This clone was detected only once. J is TRBJ2-3 and V is TRBV27; D is unclear. The CDR3 consists of 14 residues. Germline V gene lookup returns CDR1 MNHEY and CDR2 SMNVEV (reference sequence). The V gene lost 5 bases and the J gene lost 0 bases, with 9 bases spanning the gap. The CDR3 coding sequence is TGTGCCAGCAGTCTGATTGGGAGCACAGATACGCAGTATTTT. Residues: CASSLIGSTDTQYF.

V is TRBV29-1 and J is TRBJ2-1; tentatively, D is TRBD1 (5 bases). The CDR3 is made up of 16 amino acids. V shed 0 bases and J shed 9 bases, with 21 bases lying between them. The V gene's germline CDR1 is SQVTM and CDR2 ANQGSEA. The CDR3 region has the DNA TGCAGCGTTGAAGATCCCGGGCAGGGCAGCTGGGGTGAGCAGTTCTTC. This encodes CSVEDPGQGSWGEQFF.

This clone is a singleton in its sample. The chain has TRBV5-1 and TRBJ2-6, with D possibly being TRBD1 (6 bases). The V end was cut by 4 bases, the J end by 6 bases, with 23 bases between. This CDR3 comprises 18 residues. CDR1 and CDR2 (germline): SGHRS, YFSETQ. Here the CDR3 DNA reads TGCGCCAGCAGCATAAAAGGACAGAGGAGAATTTTGGCCAACGTCCTGACTTTC. This translates into CASSIKGQRRILANVLTF.

A word on this clone: Germline is not matched at one junction end, which may reflect a read error. The chain carries TRBV6-6 and TRBJ2-7, with 10 bases fitting TRBD1. Germline lookup yields CDR1 MNHNY and CDR2 SVGAGI (reference sequence). The CDR3 contains 13 residues. CDR3 DNA: TGTGCCAGCAGCTTCCCGGGACAGGGGTTCGTGAACTTC. This gives the protein CASSFPGQGFVNF.

This clone is a singleton in its sample. This chain uses TRBV29-1 with TRBJ1-1; D not certain. The CDR3 runs 13 residues. The V gene lost 0 bases and the J gene lost 1 base, with 6 bases spanning the gap. Looked up from germline, CDR1 is SQVTM and CDR2 is ANQGSEA. CDR3 nucleotides: TGCAGCGTTGAAGATCGGGAGAACACTGAAGCTTTCTTT. Translated: CSVEDRENTEAFF.

The chain carries TRBV7-2 and TRBJ2-7; D unclear. There are 15 residues in the CDR3. Trimming left V 3 bases short and J 0 bases short, with 12 bases between. The V gene's germline CDR1 is SGHTA and CDR2 FQGNSA. The DNA for the CDR3 is TGTGCCAGCAGCTTGGAACAAGGGCCCTCCTACGAGCAGTACTTC. Protein product: CASSLEQGPSYEQYF.

V and J are TRBV2 and TRBJ2-7, with TRBD1 identical over 9 bases. The CDR3 covers 13 residues. With V trimmed by 7 bases and J by 4 bases, 5 bases remained unmatched. Germline V CDR1 and CDR2: SNHLY, FYNNEI. The DNA of the CDR3 is TGTGCCAGCAAGGAACAGGGGGCGTACGAGCAGTACTTC. Protein: CASKEQGAYEQYF.

The rearrangement joins TRBV6-5 to TRBJ1-5, with 7 bases that match TRBD1. Germline assignment: CDR1 MNHEY and CDR2 SVGAGI. This CDR3 is 14 amino acids long. V gave up 6 bases and J gave up 5 bases; unmatched junction bases: 7. The DNA for the CDR3 is TGTGCCAGCAGCTTCGGACAGGATTATCAGCCCCAGCATTTT. It encodes CASSFGQDYQPQHF.

In its sample, this clone is medium-sized. The chain links TRBV29-1 to TRBJ2-6; 9 positions match TRBD1. The CDR3 has 15 residues. The V gene's germline CDR1 is SQVTM and CDR2 ANQGSEA. Trimming at V came to 3 bases and at J to 0 bases, leaving 0 bases not matched to a gene. The CDR3: CSVETGGSGANVLTF. CDR3 DNA sequence: TGCAGCGTTGAGACAGGGGGCTCTGGGGCCAACGTCCTGACTTTC. The full variable domain, with the rest looked up from reference TRBV29-1 and TRBJ2-6, is SAVISQKPSRDICQRGTSLTIQCQVDSQVTMMFWYRQQPGQSLTLIATANQGSEATYESGFVIDKFPISRPNLTFSTLTVSNMSPEDSSIYLCSVETGGSGANVLTFGAGSRLTVL.

The rearrangement uses TRBV29-1 and TRBJ2-1; D uncertain. Germline V gene sequence: CDR1 SQVTM, CDR2 ANQGSEA. The CDR3 spans 15 residues. The V gene lost 6 bases and the J gene lost 0 bases, with 15 bases spanning the gap. In DNA, the CDR3 is TGCAGCGTCGTCGGCTTTCCCAGCTCCTACAATGAGCAGTTCTTC. As protein: CSVVGFPSSYNEQFF.

The chain joins TRBV5-1 to TRBJ1-2; no firm D call. The CDR3 is 14 amino acids. Trimming cost V 0 bases and J 5 bases, with 11 bases left between them. Germline CDR1 SGHRS, CDR2 YFSETQ. The CDR3 nucleotides read TGCGCCAGCAGCTTGGCGGAGGTACGATATGGCTACACCTTC. Protein: CASSLAEVRYGYTF.

The rearrangement links TRBV7-2 to TRBJ1-2; D not resolved. The CDR3 has 14 amino acids. V lost 1 base to trimming and J lost 6 bases, with 12 bases between them. The germline V gene has CDR1 SGHTA and CDR2 FQGNSA. Here the CDR3 reads CASSLGLQLHGYTF. CDR3 DNA: TGTGCCAGCAGCTTAGGTCTCCAGCTCCATGGCTACACCTTC.

The chain links TRBV4-1 to TRBJ2-3; D may correspond to TRBD1 or TRBD2 (5 bases each). The germline V gene encodes CDR1 MGHRA and CDR2 YSYEKL. The CDR3 extends over 17 amino acids. Trimming stripped 2 bases from V and 2 bases from J, with 17 bases between. The CDR3 spells CASSQPSGTGVTDTQYF. CDR3 in DNA: TGCGCCAGCAGCCAACCCAGTGGGACCGGCGTCACAGATACGCAGTATTTT.

The V gene is TRBV29-1, the J gene TRBJ1-5, with a tentative D call TRBD1 (5 bases). Looked up from germline, CDR1 is SQVTM and CDR2 is ANQGSEA. The CDR3 spans 14 residues. V was shortened by 0 bases and J by 7 bases, with 13 bases between the two germline ends. The CDR3 coding sequence is TGCAGCGTTGAAGATGTAGGGGCCGGGCAGCCCCAGCATTTT. Translating it yields CSVEDVGAGQPQHF. The whole variable domain, filled in from reference TRBV29-1 and TRBJ1-5, reads SAVISQKPSRDICQRGTSLTIQCQVDSQVTMMFWYRQQPGQSLTLIATANQGSEATYESGFVIDKFPISRPNLTFSTLTVSNMSPEDSSIYLCSVEDVGAGQPQHFGDGTRLSIL.